A selection of T cell receptor beta chains follows, all from one sample in a study of CD8 T cells in Susac syndrome. Each CDR3 protein gets one entry after TCRdb re-called the immunoSEQ multiplex PCR reads with MiXCR. The sample contains around 200,000 distinct CDR3 sequences, approximately 95% of which appear only once. The sample comprised CD4+ T cells from PBMCs. Source of these receptors: a human donor with multiple sclerosis. Both conserved end residues are part of each CDR3. Each record gives: J gene, CDR3 length, D gene, V gene, clone size, CDR3 protein, CDR3 DNA. The D gene is left open where the match is weak. The size field is filled for only some rows; it gives once, few, many or a size class.

J: TRBJ1-2; length: 13; D: NA; V: TRBV30; size: NA; CDR3: CAWKRDGDLGYTF; DNA: TGTGCCTGGAAGAGGGACGGGGACCTGGGCTACACCTTC
J: TRBJ1-1; length: 15; D: NA; V: TRBV3-1; size: NA; CDR3: CASSQAGTSNTEAFF; DNA: TGTGCCAGCAGCCAAGCAGGGACGTCTAACACTGAAGCTTTCTTT
J: TRBJ1-2; length: 11; D: NA; V: TRBV29-1; size: NA; CDR3: CSVSIGYGYTF; DNA: TGCAGCGTTTCCATCGGCTATGGCTACACCTTC
J: TRBJ1-2; length: 12; D: NA; V: TRBV27; size: few; CDR3: CASSQGTRGYTF; DNA: TGTGCCAGCAGCCAGGGGACTCGTGGCTACACCTTC
J: TRBJ2-3; length: 15; D: TRBD1; V: TRBV20-1; size: NA; CDR3: CSAAPTGGYTDTQYF; DNA: TGCAGTGCTGCCCCGACAGGGGGATACACAGATACGCAGTATTTT
J: TRBJ1-1; length: 13; D: NA; V: TRBV20-1; size: NA; CDR3: CSARDRRQAEAFF; DNA: TGCAGTGCTAGAGATCGTAGGCAGGCTGAAGCTTTCTTT
J: TRBJ2-5; length: 14; D: NA; V: TRBV3-1; size: NA; CDR3: CASSRRLFQETQYF; DNA: TGTGCCAGCAGCCGCAGACTTTTTCAAGAGACCCAGTACTTC
J: TRBJ1-6; length: 14; D: NA; V: TRBV5-6; size: NA; CDR3: CASSLERGDSPLHF; DNA: TGTGCCAGCAGCTTGGAAAGGGGAGATTCACCCCTCCACTTT
J: TRBJ1-2; length: 11; D: NA; V: TRBV3-1; size: once; CDR3: CASSQARGYTF; DNA: TGTGCCAGCAGCCAGGCTAGGGGCTACACCTTC
J: TRBJ1-1; length: 13; D: NA; V: TRBV29-1; size: NA; CDR3: CSAYANGNTEAFF; DNA: TGCAGCGCTTACGCGAATGGGAACACTGAAGCTTTCTTT
J: TRBJ1-1; length: 12; D: NA; V: TRBV29-1; size: NA; CDR3: CSVEQGWTEAFF; DNA: TGCAGCGTTGAGCAGGGCTGGACTGAAGCTTTCTTT
J: TRBJ1-6; length: 14; D: NA; V: TRBV27; size: NA; CDR3: CASSLQDTYSPLHF; DNA: TGTGCCAGCAGTTTACAGGACACCTATTCACCCCTCCACTTT
J: TRBJ1-2; length: 15; D: TRBD1; V: TRBV29-1; size: once; CDR3: CSVAGTGTHGYGYTF; DNA: TGCAGCGTCGCCGGGACAGGGACCCATGGGTATGGCTACACCTTC
J: TRBJ2-1; length: 16; D: TRBD1; V: TRBV6-2/TRBV6-3; size: NA; CDR3: CASSRPLTGNYNEQFF; DNA: TGTGCCAGCAGCCGTCCCCTGACAGGGAATTACAATGAGCAGTTCTTC
J: TRBJ1-6; length: 14; D: NA; V: TRBV12-3/TRBV12-4; size: NA; CDR3: CASSLVGGDSPLHF; DNA: TGTGCCAGCAGTTTGGTAGGAGGGGATTCACCCCTCCACTTT
J: TRBJ1-2; length: 14; D: NA; V: TRBV3-1; size: NA; CDR3: CASSLGFGNYGYTF; DNA: TGTGCCAGCAGCCTCGGTTTTGGAAACTATGGCTACACCTTC
J: TRBJ1-4; length: 15; D: NA; V: TRBV7-9; size: NA; CDR3: CASSAMEGTNEKLFF; DNA: TGTGCCAGCAGCGCTATGGAGGGGACTAATGAAAAACTGTTTTTT
J: TRBJ2-7; length: 14; D: TRBD1; V: TRBV6-6; size: NA; CDR3: CASMMGDREAEQYF; DNA: TGTGCCAGCATGATGGGGGACAGGGAGGCCGAGCAGTACTTC
J: TRBJ1-5; length: 16; D: NA; V: TRBV15; size: few; CDR3: CATSREYIRSNQPQHF; DNA: TGTGCCACCAGCAGAGAGTACATTCGGAGCAATCAGCCCCAGCATTTT
J: TRBJ1-3; length: 13; D: TRBD1; V: TRBV6-5; size: NA; CDR3: CARGQGTGNTIYF; DNA: TGTGCCAGGGGACAGGGAACTGGAAACACCATATATTTT
J: TRBJ1-1; length: 14; D: NA; V: TRBV12-3/TRBV12-4; size: NA; CDR3: CASSLQSMNTEAFF; DNA: TGTGCCAGCAGTTTACAGTCCATGAACACTGAAGCTTTCTTT
J: TRBJ2-1; length: 12; D: TRBD1; V: TRBV7-2; size: NA; CDR3: CASSPRQGEQFF; DNA: TGTGCCAGCAGCCCCAGACAGGGGGAACAGTTCTTC
J: TRBJ2-1; length: 14; D: NA; V: TRBV3-1; size: NA; CDR3: CASSQDPAFGEQFF; DNA: TGTGCCAGCAGCCAAGATCCTGCATTTGGTGAGCAGTTCTTC
J: TRBJ2-5; length: 13; D: NA; V: TRBV20-1; size: NA; CDR3: CSASQGRGETQYF; DNA: TGCAGTGCTAGTCAGGGCAGGGGTGAGACCCAGTACTTC
J: TRBJ2-1; length: 14; D: TRBD1; V: TRBV24-1; size: NA; CDR3: CATSDDRVGDEQFF; DNA: TGTGCCACCAGTGATGACAGGGTGGGGGATGAGCAGTTCTTC
J: TRBJ1-1; length: 15; D: NA; V: TRBV3-1; size: NA; CDR3: CASSPGGTANTEAFF; DNA: TGTGCCAGCAGCCCCGGGGGAACGGCGAACACTGAAGCTTTCTTT
J: TRBJ2-3; length: 14; D: NA; V: TRBV29-1; size: NA; CDR3: CSVSGTHSTDTQYF; DNA: TGCAGCGTCTCCGGGACCCATAGCACAGATACGCAGTATTTT
J: TRBJ1-2; length: 14; D: NA; V: TRBV30; size: NA; CDR3: CAWSAGGFMDGYTF; DNA: TGTGCCTGGAGTGCGGGAGGATTTATGGATGGCTACACCTTC
J: TRBJ2-1; length: 17; D: TRBD2; V: TRBV15; size: NA; CDR3: CATSNPRGGGSYNEQFF; DNA: TGTGCCACCAGCAACCCTCGGGGGGGCGGGTCCTACAATGAGCAGTTCTTC
J: TRBJ2-2; length: 16; D: TRBD2; V: TRBV27; size: NA; CDR3: CASSLGEGRNTGELFF; DNA: TGTGCCAGCAGCTTAGGGGAGGGCCGAAACACCGGGGAGCTGTTTTTT
J: TRBJ1-1; length: 13; D: NA; V: TRBV20-1; size: NA; CDR3: CSASIRENTEAFF; DNA: TGCAGTGCTAGTATCCGGGAGAACACTGAAGCTTTCTTT
J: TRBJ2-2; length: 12; D: NA; V: TRBV3-1; size: NA; CDR3: CASSQDVGELFF; DNA: TGTGCCAGCAGCCAAGATGTCGGGGAGCTGTTTTTT
J: TRBJ2-7; length: 12; D: TRBD2; V: TRBV27; size: NA; CDR3: CASSFTGGEQYF; DNA: TGTGCCAGCAGTTTTACGGGGGGCGAGCAGTACTTC
J: TRBJ1-2; length: 13; D: TRBD1; V: TRBV29-1; size: NA; CDR3: CSVEGQGLGGYTF; DNA: TGCAGCGTTGAAGGACAGGGTCTCGGGGGCTACACCTTC
J: TRBJ1-3; length: 11; D: NA; V: TRBV30; size: NA; CDR3: CAWSVLDTIYF; DNA: TGTGCCTGGAGTGTATTGGACACCATATATTTT
J: TRBJ1-2; length: 13; D: NA; V: TRBV2; size: NA; CDR3: CASSDGRVYGYTF; DNA: TGTGCCAGCAGTGACGGCAGGGTGTACGGCTACACCTTC
J: TRBJ1-5; length: 16; D: TRBD1; V: TRBV20-1; size: NA; CDR3: CSASLEQGLGNQPQHF; DNA: TGCAGTGCTAGCCTCGAACAGGGGTTAGGCAATCAGCCCCAGCATTTT
J: TRBJ2-1; length: 14; D: TRBD2; V: TRBV4-1; size: NA; CDR3: CASSQDRLAGAEFF; DNA: TGCGCCAGCAGCCAAGATCGACTAGCGGGGGCTGAGTTCTTC
J: TRBJ2-1; length: 13; D: NA; V: TRBV20-1; size: NA; CDR3: CSAGGLRDNEQFF; DNA: TGCAGTGCTGGGGGTCTGAGGGACAATGAGCAGTTCTTC
J: TRBJ2-7; length: 12; D: NA; V: TRBV29-1; size: NA; CDR3: CSAIPASYEQYF; DNA: TGCAGCGCCATCCCGGCCTCCTACGAGCAGTACTTC
J: TRBJ2-3; length: 16; D: NA; V: TRBV20-1; size: NA; CDR3: CSASPPLGTSTDTQYF; DNA: TGCAGTGCTAGCCCCCCACTAGGCACTAGCACAGATACGCAGTATTTT
J: TRBJ2-1; length: 14; D: NA; V: TRBV3-1; size: NA; CDR3: CASSLRGGNNEQFF; DNA: TGTGCCAGCAGCCTCCGAGGGGGAAACAATGAGCAGTTCTTC
J: TRBJ2-3; length: 17; D: TRBD2; V: TRBV9; size: NA; CDR3: CASSPSSGSGDTDTQYF; DNA: TGTGCCAGCAGCCCGTCCTCGGGTAGCGGGGACACAGATACGCAGTATTTT
J: TRBJ2-3; length: 14; D: NA; V: TRBV7-6; size: NA; CDR3: CASSLPPGADTQYF; DNA: TGTGCCAGCAGCTTACCGCCAGGGGCAGATACGCAGTATTTT
J: TRBJ1-6; length: 15; D: NA; V: TRBV19; size: NA; CDR3: CASSDRQVYNSPLHF; DNA: TGTGCCAGTAGTGACCGACAGGTGTATAATTCACCCCTCCACTTT